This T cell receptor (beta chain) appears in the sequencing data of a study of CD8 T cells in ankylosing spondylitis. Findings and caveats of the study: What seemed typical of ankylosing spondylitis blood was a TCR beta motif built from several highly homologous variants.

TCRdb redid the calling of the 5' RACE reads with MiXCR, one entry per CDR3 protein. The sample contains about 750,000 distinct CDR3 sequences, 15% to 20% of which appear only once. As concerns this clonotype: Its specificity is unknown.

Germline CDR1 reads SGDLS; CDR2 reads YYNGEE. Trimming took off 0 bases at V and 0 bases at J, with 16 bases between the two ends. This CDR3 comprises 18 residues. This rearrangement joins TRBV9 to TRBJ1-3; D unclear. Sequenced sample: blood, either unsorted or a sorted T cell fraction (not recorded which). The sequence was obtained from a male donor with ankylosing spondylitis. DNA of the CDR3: TGTGCCAGCAGCGTAGATCCCCTCGACGGTGTCTCTGGAAACACCATATATTTT. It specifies CASSVDPLDGVSGNTIYF.